The entry below gives a single TCR beta chain sequence along with its context. It was genomic DNA that served as the template for profiling TCR beta VDJ and CDR3. Via MiXCR, TCRdb re-called the reads, giving one row per CDR3 protein. Of a few hundred thousand distinct CDR3 sequences in the sample, 60% to 80% are singletons; the top ten hold 3.5% to 4.5%. The record originates from a study of CD8+CD57+ T cells in acquired aplastic anemia. CDR1 is LNHDA, CDR2 SQIVND, per germline (reference sequence). This CDR3 is 13 amino acids long. The sample was sorted CD4+, CD8+, or CD8+CD57+ T cells (not recorded which) from PBMCs. The TCR was taken from a human donor in good health, serving as a control. The genes are TRBV19 and TRBJ2-1; D call uncertain. Near its end, the DNA agrees better with TRBJ2-7, so the J call may be wrong. The CDR3 coding sequence is TGTGCCAGTGGGCAGTTGATTCTCAACGAGCAGTACTTC. It is translated as CASGQLILNEQYF.